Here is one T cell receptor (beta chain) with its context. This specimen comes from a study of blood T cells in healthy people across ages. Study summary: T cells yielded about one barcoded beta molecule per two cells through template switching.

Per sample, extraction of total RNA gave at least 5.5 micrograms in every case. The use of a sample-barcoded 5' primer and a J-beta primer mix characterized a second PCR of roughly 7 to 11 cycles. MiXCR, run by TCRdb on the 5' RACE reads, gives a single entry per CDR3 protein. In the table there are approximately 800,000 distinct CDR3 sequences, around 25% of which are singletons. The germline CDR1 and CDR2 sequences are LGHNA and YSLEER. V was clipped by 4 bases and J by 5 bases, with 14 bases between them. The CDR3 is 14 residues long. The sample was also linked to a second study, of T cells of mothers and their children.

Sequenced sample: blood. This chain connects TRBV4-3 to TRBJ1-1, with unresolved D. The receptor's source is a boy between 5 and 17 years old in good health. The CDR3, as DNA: TGCGCCAGCAGCCCCTCGGCCGGGGAGACTGAAGCTTTCTTT. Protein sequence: CASSPSAGETEAFF.